A single sample gave rise to the 29 T cell receptor beta chains below, sequenced in a study of immune evolution from preneoplasia to lung adenocarcinoma (dated by TCRdb to about 2021). The library was produced with the immunoSEQ multiplex PCR assay. TCRdb holds this immuneACCESS table with in-frame rearrangements only. Some clones are missing; in checked studies, unresolved V genes explain under half, and the rest has no known cause. For this sample there are around 9,100 clones; 81% appear just once. The top ten clonotypes cover less than 3.5% of the sample. The specimen was FFPE lung adenocarcinoma in situ tissue. The cell subset or site label of this sample denotes: preinvasive adenocarcinoma in situ (AIS). The receptors stem from a person between 70 and 80 years old with lung adenocarcinoma.

This CDR3 is CASGTDYNEQFF. DNA for the CDR3: TGTGCCAGCGGGACTGATTACAATGAGCAGTTCTTC. The chain carries TRBV2 and TRBJ2-1, with a tentative D call TRBD2 (6 bases). CDR1 is SNHLY and CDR2 is FYNNEI in the germline V gene. Trimming took 8 bases from V and 4 from J, leaving 9 bases between them. This CDR3 comprises 12 residues.

The V and J genes are TRBV19 and TRBJ2-1; possible D gene TRBD2, 6 bases. Deletions cut 6 bases from V and 9 bases from J, with 9 bases between. The length of the CDR3 is 11 residues. Germline-derived CDR1 and CDR2 are LNHDA and SQIVND (reference sequence). The CDR3 DNA sequence: TGTGCCAGTAGCGGGAGAGCTGAGCAGTTCTTC. Residues: CASSGRAEQFF.

This chain uses TRBV2 with TRBJ2-1; 9 nucleotides match TRBD1. Germline V gives CDR1 SNHLY, CDR2 FYNNEI. The CDR3 contains 16 residues. With 5 bases clipped from V and 0 bases from J, the junction kept 5 bases outside the gene matches. The chain's CDR3 is CASSRTGASSYNEQFF. Written as DNA, the CDR3 is TGTGCCAGCAGTAGGACAGGGGCCAGCTCCTACAATGAGCAGTTCTTC. The full variable domain, its missing parts supplied by reference TRBV2 and TRBJ2-1, is EPEVTQTPSHQVTQMGQEVILRCVPISNHLYFYWYRQILGQKVEFLVSFYNNEISEKSEIFDDQFSVERPDGSNFTLKIRSTKLEDSAMYFCASSRTGASSYNEQFFGPGTRLTVL.

This chain uses TRBV5-1 with TRBJ1-1, with 7 bases lining up with TRBD1. CDR3 length equals 13 residues. The V and J ends lost 4 bases and 1 base, in that order; junction bases with no gene match: 1. Looked up from germline, CDR1 is SGHRS and CDR2 is YFSETQ. The CDR3 DNA reads TGCGCCAGCAGCCGGGACAGGAACACTGAAGCTTTCTTT. Its protein is CASSRDRNTEAFF.

This clone is labeled large. The chain combines TRBV19 with TRBJ2-7, with D perhaps TRBD1 (6 bases). The V and J ends lost 4 bases and 5 bases respectively, with 15 bases between them. Germline V lookup: CDR1 LNHDA, CDR2 SQIVND (reference sequence). CDR3 size: 14 residues. DNA of the CDR3: TGTGCCAGTAGTACTGAACAGGGTTTCCACGAGCAGTACTTC. Residues: CASSTEQGFHEQYF.

The table lists this clone with a count of one. The chain has TRBV6-5 and TRBJ2-7, with 8 bases matching TRBD2. From germline, CDR1 is MNHEY and CDR2 SVGAGI. This CDR3 contains 14 residues. Trimming took 5 bases from V and 2 from J; bases not matched to a gene: 5. The CDR3 spells CASSPTSVAYEQYF. CDR3 sequence (DNA): TGTGCCAGCAGTCCGACTAGCGTGGCCTACGAGCAGTACTTC.

This clone appeared a few times. The chain combines TRBV11-3 with TRBJ2-6; D remains ambiguous. Germline CDR1 reads SGHNT; CDR2 reads YENEEA. This CDR3 has 15 amino acids. Trimming removed 0 bases from V and 0 bases from J, with 3 bases in between. The CDR3 nucleotides are TGTGCCAGCAGCTTAGAGGCCTCTGGGGCCAACGTCCTGACTTTC. Its translation is CASSLEASGANVLTF.

V and J are TRBV30 and TRBJ2-5; TRBD1 or TRBD2 may be the D gene (5 bases each). V was cut by 8 bases and J by 2 bases, with 18 bases left in between. The germline V gene encodes CDR1 GTSNPN and CDR2 SVGIG (reference sequence). The CDR3 has 14 amino acids. This CDR3 reads CAGHRDGHQETQYF. CDR3 bases: TGTGCCGGGCACCGGGACGGCCATCAAGAGACCCAGTACTTC.

The CDR3 nucleotides read TGTGCCAGCAGTTCTATAGCGGGAGTTAGGGAGACCCAGTACTTC. Translation gives CASSSIAGVRETQYF. This chain connects TRBV27 to TRBJ2-5; 9 nucleotides align to TRBD2. CDR3 size: 15 residues. Trimming removed 4 bases from V and 5 bases from J; junction bases left unmatched: 8. Germline V gene data show CDR1 as MNHEY and CDR2 as SMNVEV (reference sequence).

In this sample, this clone turned up once. The V call is TRBV6-1, the J call TRBJ2-5; 8 nucleotides agree with TRBD1. V lost 5 bases to trimming and J lost 0 bases; unmatched junction nucleotides: 11. Germline V gene data show CDR1 as MNHNS and CDR2 as SASEGT. The CDR3 is made up of 17 amino acids. CDR3 sequence reads: CASSKEGRGLNQETQYF. The CDR3 bases are TGTGCCAGCAGTAAAGAGGGCAGGGGGCTCAACCAAGAGACCCAGTACTTC.

This clone was recorded a few times. The chain employs TRBV15 and TRBJ1-3; 7 nucleotides match TRBD1. Unmatched junction bases numbered 6, after V lost 3 bases and J lost 4 bases. Germline CDR1 and CDR2: LNHNV and YYDKDF (reference sequence). There are 15 residues in the CDR3. DNA for the CDR3: TGTGCCACCAGCAGCCCGACAGGGAGGGGAAACACCATATATTTT. Protein product: CATSSPTGRGNTIYF.

This rearrangement joins TRBV6-5 to TRBJ2-7; D gene ambiguous. Germline CDR1 MNHEY, CDR2 SVGAGI. V lost 5 bases, J lost 2 bases, and 10 bases lay in between. This CDR3 spans 13 amino acids. CDR3 region: CASSPTSPYEQYF. In DNA form, the CDR3 reads TGTGCCAGCAGTCCCACCTCACCCTACGAGCAGTACTTC.

For this clone: The junction departs from germline at one end; a sequencing error may be responsible. Other nucleotide sequences from this sample produce the same CDR3. The genes are TRBV6-6 and TRBJ1-1; D unresolved. The CDR3 runs to 13 residues. The V gene's germline CDR1 is MNHNY and CDR2 SVGAGI (reference sequence). The CDR3 reads CASSSLGSAEAFF. The CDR3 DNA sequence: TGTGCCAGCAGCTCTCTTGGTTCGGCTGAAGCTTTTTTT.

J is TRBJ2-3 and V is TRBV5-1; TRBD2 matches 9 bases. The CDR3 spans 14 residues. The trim removed 4 bases at V and 5 bases at J, leaving 5 bases unmatched. Germline CDR1 is SGHRS and CDR2 is YFSETQ. The DNA of the CDR3 is TGCGCCAGCAGCGCGGGGGGGCCTGGAGATACGCAGTATTTT. Its translation is CASSAGGPGDTQYF.

The gene calls are TRBV2 and TRBJ1-2; 9 nucleotides align to TRBD1. The V gene end was trimmed by 2 bases and the J gene end by 5 bases; junction bases not matched to a gene: 3. The CDR3 is made up of 14 amino acids. Germline CDR1 reads SNHLY; CDR2 reads FYNNEI. The DNA of the CDR3 is TGTGCCAGCAGTGAACGACAGGGGGTATATGGCTACACCTTC. As protein: CASSERQGVYGYTF.

This chain uses TRBV27 with TRBJ2-7; 7 bases match TRBD1. Per the germline V gene, CDR1 is MNHEY and CDR2 is SMNVEV (reference sequence). CDR3 length equals 15 residues. The J segment lost 1 base and the V segment lost 3 bases, leaving 6 bases of the junction unmatched. The CDR3 sequence: CASSFQRTGSYEQYF. The DNA for the CDR3 is TGTGCCAGCAGTTTCCAACGGACAGGTTCCTACGAGCAGTACTTC.

The rearrangement uses TRBV28 and TRBJ2-3; the D gene is possibly TRBD2 (5 bases). Germline V gene sequence: CDR1 MDHEN, CDR2 SYDVKM. V lost 3 bases and J lost 10, with 8 bases in between. The CDR3 length is 11 residues. The CDR3 spells CASSFSRAQYF. CDR3 coding DNA: TGTGCCAGCAGTTTTTCGAGGGCGCAGTATTTT.

This clone was counted a few times. The V gene is TRBV7-8, the J gene TRBJ2-5, with 12 bases fitting TRBD1. CDR1 is SGHVS and CDR2 is FQNEAQ in the germline V gene. V shed 8 bases and J 1 base; nucleotides not matched to a gene: 5. The CDR3 has 15 residues. The CDR3 spells CASGGTGGGQETQYF. The CDR3 region has the DNA TGTGCCAGCGGCGGGACAGGGGGCGGCCAAGAGACCCAGTACTTC.

The rearrangement links TRBV5-1 to TRBJ1-4, with D unclear. CDR1 is SGHRS and CDR2 is YFSETQ in the germline V gene. V was trimmed by 0 bases and J by 0 bases, leaving 6 bases between them. CDR3 length: 15 amino acids. The CDR3 DNA follows: TGCGCCAGCAGCTTGGGGCGCGCAACTAATGAAAAACTGTTTTTT. Its translation is CASSLGRATNEKLFF.

V gene TRBV28 combines with J gene TRBJ2-1; D not resolved. The CDR3 length is 11 residues. Per germline, CDR1 MDHEN and CDR2 SYDVKM. The V gene lost 8 bases and the J gene lost 9 bases, with 11 bases spanning the gap. CDR3 DNA: TGTGCCAGCCGGGCCCGCGGTGAGCAGTTCTTC. Protein sequence: CASRARGEQFF.

In regard to this clone: One junction end does not reproduce the germline sequence, and a read error may be involved. The sample carries other DNA sequences with the same CDR3. The gene calls are TRBV7-3 and TRBJ2-3; D is possibly TRBD1 or TRBD2 (5 bases each). In germline, CDR1 is SGHTA, CDR2 FQGTGA. This CDR3 spans 13 amino acids. The CDR3 loop reads CASSSDSGYTQYF. CDR3 coding DNA: TGTGCCAGTAGCTCAGACAGCGGTTATACGCAGTATTTT.

The chain is built from TRBV11-3 and TRBJ1-4; no clear D gene. The V and J ends lost 1 base and 5 bases respectively, with 8 bases between them. The CDR3 length is 14 residues. Germline CDR1 and CDR2: SGHNT and YENEEA. The CDR3 DNA is TGTGCCAGCAGCTTAGGAGACCCCAATGAAAAACTGTTTTTT. It specifies CASSLGDPNEKLFF.

The chain employs TRBV20-1 and TRBJ1-1; D unclear. V lost 2 bases and J lost 8, with 9 bases in between. The CDR3 has 11 amino acids. Per the germline V gene, CDR1 is DFQATT and CDR2 is SNEGSKA (reference sequence). The CDR3 loop reads CSARTVTEAFF. The CDR3 DNA sequence: TGCAGTGCTAGAACGGTGACAGAAGCTTTCTTT.

The chain employs TRBV11-2 and TRBJ1-1; TRBD1 might be the D (5 bases). V dropped 1 base and J dropped 1 base, with 10 bases sitting between them. CDR1 is SGHAT and CDR2 is FQNNGV in the germline V gene. This CDR3 region has 15 residues. This CDR3 reads CASSLGWDRNTEAFF. The CDR3, as DNA: TGTGCCAGCAGCTTAGGGTGGGACCGGAACACTGAAGCTTTCTTT.

About this clone itself: The same CDR3 can be traced to other DNA sequences in this sample. This rearrangement joins TRBV6-9 to TRBJ1-5, with TRBD1 matching over 9 bases. Germline CDR1 is MNHGY and CDR2 is SVAAGI. This CDR3 contains 15 residues. The CDR3 loop reads CAITGGKVSNQPQHF. The DNA for the CDR3 is TGTGCTATAACAGGGGGCAAGGTTAGCAATCAGCCCCAGCATTTT.

The chain combines TRBV4-2 with TRBJ2-2; the match to TRBD2 covers 14 bases. CDR3 length: 18 amino acids. J was trimmed by 5 bases and V by 3 bases; bases with no gene match: 8. Germline CDR1 reads LGHNA; CDR2 reads YNFKEQ. CDR3 sequence reads: CASSHPGLAGGDTGELFF. CDR3 in DNA: TGTGCCAGCAGCCACCCCGGACTAGCGGGAGGAGATACCGGGGAGCTGTTTTTT.

The V call is TRBV27, the J call TRBJ1-2; D is undetermined. Germline CDR1 reads MNHEY; CDR2 reads SMNVEV (reference sequence). The CDR3 covers 14 residues. V was cut by 3 bases and J by 0 bases, with 8 bases left in between. Here the CDR3 DNA reads TGTGCCAGCAGTTTGGGGTTTGCTAACTATGGCTACACCTTC. This codes for CASSLGFANYGYTF.

On this clone: The same CDR3 also results from other DNA sequences found in this sample. CDR3 loop: CAISEPGKNIQYF. The CDR3 coding sequence is TGTGCCATCAGTGAGCCTGGGAAAAACATTCAGTACTTC. The chain recombines TRBV10-3 with TRBJ2-4, with unresolved D. Germline values: CDR1 ENHRY, CDR2 SYGVKD. The ends were cut back, 2 bases at V and 4 bases at J, with 6 bases in the middle. This CDR3 comprises 13 residues.

The gene calls are TRBV15 and TRBJ2-7; weak D call: TRBD2 (6 bases). The ends were cut back, 1 base at V and 6 bases at J, with 10 bases in the middle. There are 13 residues in the CDR3. Germline CDR1 LNHNV, CDR2 YYDKDF (reference sequence). CDR3 sequence reads: CATSRGRGSEQYF. CDR3 nucleotides: TGTGCCACCAGCAGAGGGCGGGGAAGCGAGCAGTACTTC.